These 5 T cell receptor beta chains were sequenced from one sample in a study of blood T cell repertoires in COVID-19. Method: immunoSEQ multiplex PCR; TCRdb's copy keeps in-frame clones and lacks some. The profile covers fewer than 15,000 clones, with roughly 80% appearing a single time and 28% taken by the ten largest. Specimen: peripheral blood. Receptors were obtained from a human donor in a cohort sampled during active COVID-19.

The V and J genes are TRBV9 and TRBJ1-3; unclear D gene. Germline V gene data show CDR1 as SGDLS and CDR2 as YYNGEE. The CDR3 consists of 15 residues. Trimming cost V 0 bases and J 0 bases, with 7 bases left between them. CDR3 bases: TGTGCCAGCAGCGTAGAAGGGAGCTCTGGAAACACCATATATTTT. Its protein is CASSVEGSSGNTIYF.

The V and J genes are TRBV27 and TRBJ2-7; 8 bases map to TRBD1. V dropped 4 bases and J dropped 7; count of bases not matched to a gene: 15. Germline CDR1 reads MNHEY; CDR2 reads SMNVEV (reference sequence). This CDR3 is built from 16 residues. Here the CDR3 DNA reads TGTGCCAGCAGTTCTAACCGGGACAGGCCCTTTGGGGAGCAGTACTTC. Protein product: CASSSNRDRPFGEQYF.

This rearrangement joins TRBV4-2 to TRBJ1-3; 7 bases are a match to TRBD1. CDR1 is LGHNA and CDR2 is YNFKEQ in the germline V gene. With 0 bases clipped from V and 11 bases from J, the junction kept 13 bases outside the gene matches. The CDR3 consists of 16 residues. The CDR3 bases are TGTGCCAGCAGCCAAGAAGGGGGCGGCTTCCCCGGGGCCATATATTTT. Protein product: CASSQEGGGFPGAIYF.

Many counts were recorded for this clone. The genes are TRBV4-1 and TRBJ2-7; D perhaps matches TRBD2 (6 bases). Germline V gives CDR1 MGHRA, CDR2 YSYEKL. Trimming stripped 0 bases from V and 4 bases from J, with 13 bases between. The CDR3 loop spans 15 amino acids. The CDR3 bases are TGCGCCAGCAGCCAAGATATTCGGGGAGGATACGAGCAGTACTTC. It encodes CASSQDIRGGYEQYF.

V usage is TRBV4-1 and J usage is TRBJ2-7; 13 nucleotides match TRBD2. The CDR3 contains 16 residues. Per the germline V gene, CDR1 is MGHRA and CDR2 is YSYEKL. V lost 1 base and J lost 4; bases outside the gene matches: 4. This CDR3 reads CASSQVGLAGIYEQYF. Here the CDR3 DNA reads TGCGCCAGCAGCCAAGTGGGACTAGCGGGAATTTACGAGCAGTACTTC.